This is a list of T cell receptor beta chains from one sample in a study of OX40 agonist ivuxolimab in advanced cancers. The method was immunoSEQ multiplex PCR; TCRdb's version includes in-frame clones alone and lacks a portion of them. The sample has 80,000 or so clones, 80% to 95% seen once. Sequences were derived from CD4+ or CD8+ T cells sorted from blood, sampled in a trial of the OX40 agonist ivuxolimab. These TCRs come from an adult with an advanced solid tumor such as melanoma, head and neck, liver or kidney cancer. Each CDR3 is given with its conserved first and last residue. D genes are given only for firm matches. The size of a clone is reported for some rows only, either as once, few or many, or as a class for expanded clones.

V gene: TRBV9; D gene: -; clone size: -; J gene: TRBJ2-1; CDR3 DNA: TGTGCCAGCAGCGTAACGGATTACAATGAGCAGTTCTTC; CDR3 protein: CASSVTDYNEQFF
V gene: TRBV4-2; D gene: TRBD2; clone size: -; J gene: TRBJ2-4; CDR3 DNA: TGTGCCAGCAGCCAAATAGCGGGGTTAGCCAAAAACATTCAGTACTTC; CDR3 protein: CASSQIAGLAKNIQYF
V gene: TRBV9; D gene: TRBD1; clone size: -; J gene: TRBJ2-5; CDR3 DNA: TGTGCCAGCAGCAGGACAGGACAAGAGACCCAGTACTTC; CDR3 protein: CASSRTGQETQYF
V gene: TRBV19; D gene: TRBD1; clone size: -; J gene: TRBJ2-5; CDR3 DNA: TGTGCCAGTAGTCGACAGGGGTTTCAAGAGACCCAGTACTTC; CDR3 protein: CASSRQGFQETQYF
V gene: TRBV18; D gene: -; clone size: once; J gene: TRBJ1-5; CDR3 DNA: TGTGCCAGCTCACCAGGGGCAGGCAATCAGCTCCAGCATTTT; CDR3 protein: CASSPGAGNQLQHF
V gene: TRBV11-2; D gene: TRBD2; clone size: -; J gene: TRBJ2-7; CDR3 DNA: TGTGCCAGCAGCTTAGGACTAGCGGGCGGCTACGAGCAGTACTTC; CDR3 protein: CASSLGLAGGYEQYF
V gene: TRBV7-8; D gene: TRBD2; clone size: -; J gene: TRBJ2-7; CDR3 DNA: TGTGCCAGCAGCTGGACTAGCGGGAACTACGAGCAGTACTTC; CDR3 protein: CASSWTSGNYEQYF
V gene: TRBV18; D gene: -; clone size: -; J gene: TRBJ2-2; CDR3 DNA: TGTGCCAGCTCACCAGACAGACACACCGGGGAGCTGTTTTTT; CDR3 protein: CASSPDRHTGELFF
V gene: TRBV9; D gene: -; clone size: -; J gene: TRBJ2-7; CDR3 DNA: TGTGCCAGCAGCGTATCAGGGGGGGGAGACCCTCGGGAGCAGTACTTC; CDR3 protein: CASSVSGGGDPREQYF
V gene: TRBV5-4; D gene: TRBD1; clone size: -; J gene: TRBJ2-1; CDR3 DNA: TGTGCCAGCAGCCTCCGACAGGGCAATACCTACAATGAGCAGTTCTTC; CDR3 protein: CASSLRQGNTYNEQFF
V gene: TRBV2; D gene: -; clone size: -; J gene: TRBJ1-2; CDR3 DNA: TGTGCCAGCATGGAAGTACCTAACTATGGCTACACCTTC; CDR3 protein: CASMEVPNYGYTF
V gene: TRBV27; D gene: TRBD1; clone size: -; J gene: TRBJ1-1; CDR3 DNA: TGTGCCAGCAGTCCCCGGACAGGGCTCCACACTGAAGCTTTCTTT; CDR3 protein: CASSPRTGLHTEAFF
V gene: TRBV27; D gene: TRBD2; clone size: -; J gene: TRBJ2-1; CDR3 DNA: TGTGCCAGCAGTCCAAGGACTAGCGGCCTGAACAATGAGCAGTTCTTC; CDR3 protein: CASSPRTSGLNNEQFF
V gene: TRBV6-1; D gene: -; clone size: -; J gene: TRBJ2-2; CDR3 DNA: TGTGCCAGCTTCAACGCCGGGGAGCTGTTTTTT; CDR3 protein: CASFNAGELFF
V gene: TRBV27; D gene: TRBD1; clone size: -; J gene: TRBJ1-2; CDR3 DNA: TGTGCCAGCAGTCCGGGGACAGGGGTCTATCGGAACTATGGCTACACCTTC; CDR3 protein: CASSPGTGVYRNYGYTF
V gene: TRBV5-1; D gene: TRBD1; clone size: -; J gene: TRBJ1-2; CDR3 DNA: TGCGCCAGCAGTCACCCCGTTTCTGGGACAGGGGGCCGGATGCTTGGCTACACCTTC; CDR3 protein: CASSHPVSGTGGRMLGYTF
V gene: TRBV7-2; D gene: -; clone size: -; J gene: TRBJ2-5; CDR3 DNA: TGTGCCAGCAGCTTAGCGGGGGGGCGCGAGACCCAGTACTTC; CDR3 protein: CASSLAGGRETQYF
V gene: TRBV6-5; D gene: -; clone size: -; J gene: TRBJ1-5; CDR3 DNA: TGTGCCAGCAGTTACAGGGGGGGGAGCAATCAGCCCCAGCATTTT; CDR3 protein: CASSYRGGSNQPQHF
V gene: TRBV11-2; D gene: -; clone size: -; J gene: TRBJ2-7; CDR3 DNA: TGTGCCAGCAGCTTAGGGGACGGCTACGAGCAGTACTTC; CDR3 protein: CASSLGDGYEQYF
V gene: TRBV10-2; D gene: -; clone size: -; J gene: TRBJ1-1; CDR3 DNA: TGCGCCAGCAGGGTGGGGGGGCGCCTGAACACTGAAGCTTTCTTT; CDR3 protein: CASRVGGRLNTEAFF
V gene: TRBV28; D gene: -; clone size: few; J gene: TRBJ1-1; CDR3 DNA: TGTGCCAGCAGTTTTTACACTGAAGCTTTCTTT; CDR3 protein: CASSFYTEAFF
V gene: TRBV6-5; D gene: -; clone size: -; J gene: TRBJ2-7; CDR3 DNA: TGTGCCAGCAGTAGGGGGATTGGGGTTGAGCAGTACTTC; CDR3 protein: CASSRGIGVEQYF
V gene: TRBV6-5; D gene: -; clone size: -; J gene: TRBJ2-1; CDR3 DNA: TGTGCCAGCAGTTACCGGTCTGGGACCCACAATGAGCAGTTCTTC; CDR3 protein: CASSYRSGTHNEQFF
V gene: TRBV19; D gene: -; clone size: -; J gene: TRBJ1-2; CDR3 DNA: TGTGCCAGTAGTATAAACGGTGGCGGGGCTAACTATGGCTACACCTTC; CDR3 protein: CASSINGGGANYGYTF
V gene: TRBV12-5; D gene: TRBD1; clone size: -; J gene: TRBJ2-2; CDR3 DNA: TGTGCTAGTGGTTTGGGACAGGGGGTTGGGACCGGGGAGCTGTTTTTT; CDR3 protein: CASGLGQGVGTGELFF
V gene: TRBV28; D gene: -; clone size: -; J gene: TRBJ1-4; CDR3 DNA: TGTGCCAGCAGTTTGGCTAGGGTAGCTAATGAAAAACTGTTTTTT; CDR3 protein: CASSLARVANEKLFF
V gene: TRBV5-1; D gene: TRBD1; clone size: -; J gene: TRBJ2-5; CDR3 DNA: TGCGCCAGCAGCCCAGGGACAGGGGGTCCTTCAGAGACCCAGTACTTC; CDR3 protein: CASSPGTGGPSETQYF
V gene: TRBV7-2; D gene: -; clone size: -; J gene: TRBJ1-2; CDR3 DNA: TGTGCCAGCAGCCTTGGCGGGACGGCCTCAGTCTATGGCTACACCTTC; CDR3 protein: CASSLGGTASVYGYTF
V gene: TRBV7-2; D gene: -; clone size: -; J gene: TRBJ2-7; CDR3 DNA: TGTGCCAGCAGCTTAGTAGTTGGGGCCGAGCAGTACTTC; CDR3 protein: CASSLVVGAEQYF
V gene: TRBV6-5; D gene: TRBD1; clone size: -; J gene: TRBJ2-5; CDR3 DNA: TGTGCCAGCAGTTACTCGGGACAGGGGCAAGAGACCCAGTACTTC; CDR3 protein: CASSYSGQGQETQYF
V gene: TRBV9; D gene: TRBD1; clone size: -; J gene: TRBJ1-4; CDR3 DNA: TGTGCCAGCAGCGTAGAAGGCAGGGGGCGAACTAATGAAAAACTGTTTTTT; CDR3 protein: CASSVEGRGRTNEKLFF
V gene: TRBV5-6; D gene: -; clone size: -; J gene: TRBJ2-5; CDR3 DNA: TGTGCCAGCAGCTTGATCGACAGTCAAGAGACCCAGTACTTC; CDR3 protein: CASSLIDSQETQYF
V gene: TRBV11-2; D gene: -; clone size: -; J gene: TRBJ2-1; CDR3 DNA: TGTGCCAGCAGCTTAAATTGGGTCTATGAGCAGTTCTTC; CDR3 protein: CASSLNWVYEQFF
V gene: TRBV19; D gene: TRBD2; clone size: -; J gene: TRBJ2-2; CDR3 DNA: TGTGCCAGTAGTGGACTAGCGGGAGGGGACACCGGGGAGCTGTTTTTT; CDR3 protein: CASSGLAGGDTGELFF
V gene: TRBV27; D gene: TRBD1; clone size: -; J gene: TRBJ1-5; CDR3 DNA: TGTGCCAGCAGTCCAGGACAGGGGGTAGTGAGCAATCAGCCCCAGCATTTT; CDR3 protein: CASSPGQGVVSNQPQHF
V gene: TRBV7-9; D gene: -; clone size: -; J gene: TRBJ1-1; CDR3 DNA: TGTGCCAGCAGCTTAGCGGGGCCGGTGAACACTGAAGCTTTCTTT; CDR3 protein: CASSLAGPVNTEAFF
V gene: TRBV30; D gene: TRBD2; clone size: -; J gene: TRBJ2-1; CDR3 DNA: TGTGCCTGGAGTGTACGGGTGGGGGGGAATGAGCAGTTCTTC; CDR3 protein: CAWSVRVGGNEQFF
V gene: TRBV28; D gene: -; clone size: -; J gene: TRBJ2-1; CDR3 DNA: TGTGCCAGCAGTTTAGCTATCGCTGAGCAGTTCTTC; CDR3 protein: CASSLAIAEQFF
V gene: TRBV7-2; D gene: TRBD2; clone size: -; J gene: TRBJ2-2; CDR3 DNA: TGTGCCAAAAGCGGGGGGACCGGGGAGCTGTTTTTT; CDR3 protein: CAKSGGTGELFF
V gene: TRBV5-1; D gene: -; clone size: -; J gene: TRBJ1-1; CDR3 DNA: TGCGCCAGCAGCTTGCCGCAGAACACTGAAGCTTTCTTT; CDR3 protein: CASSLPQNTEAFF
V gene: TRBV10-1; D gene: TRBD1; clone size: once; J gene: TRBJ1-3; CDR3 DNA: TGCGCCAGCAGGATCTATAGGACAGGGATATTAATCCTTGGAAACACCATATATTTT; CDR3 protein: CASRIYRTGILILGNTIYF
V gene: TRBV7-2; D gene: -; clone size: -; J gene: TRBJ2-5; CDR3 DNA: TGTGCCAGCAGCTTAGCAGCGGGCCCCCAAGAGACCCAGTACTTC; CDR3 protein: CASSLAAGPQETQYF
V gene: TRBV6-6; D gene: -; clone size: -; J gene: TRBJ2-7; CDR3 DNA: TGTGCCAGCACCAGAATTCCCTCGACCCAGCAGTACTTC; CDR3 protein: CASTRIPSTQQYF
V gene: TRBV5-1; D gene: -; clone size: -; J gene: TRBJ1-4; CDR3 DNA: TGCGCCAGCAGTTTAGGTGGAACTAATGAAAAACTGTTTTTT; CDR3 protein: CASSLGGTNEKLFF
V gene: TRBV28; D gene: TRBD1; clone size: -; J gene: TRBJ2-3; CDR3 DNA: TGTGCCAGCAGGGGACAGACCTTCGGCACAGATACGCAGTATTTT; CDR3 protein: CASRGQTFGTDTQYF
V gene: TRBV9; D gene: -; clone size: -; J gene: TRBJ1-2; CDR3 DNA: TGTGCCAGCAGCGTCCGGGGAGATAACTATGGCTACACCTTC; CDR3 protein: CASSVRGDNYGYTF
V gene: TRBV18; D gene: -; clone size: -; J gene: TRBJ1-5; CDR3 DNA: TGTGCCAGCTCACCACCGGCAGGGGATCAGCCCCAGCATTTT; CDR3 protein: CASSPPAGDQPQHF
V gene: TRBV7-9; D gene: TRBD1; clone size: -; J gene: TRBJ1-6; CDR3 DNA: TGTGCCAGCAGCTCCAGACAGGGAACCAATTCACCCCTCCACTTT; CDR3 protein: CASSSRQGTNSPLHF
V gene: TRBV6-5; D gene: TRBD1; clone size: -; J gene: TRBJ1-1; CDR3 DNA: TGTGCCAGCTACAGGGGGTTGGAAGACACTGAAGCTTTCTTT; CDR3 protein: CASYRGLEDTEAFF
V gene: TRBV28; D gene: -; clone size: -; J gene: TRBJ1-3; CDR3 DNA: TGTGCCAGCACCATAGAACACGCTGGAAACACCATATATTTT; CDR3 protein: CASTIEHAGNTIYF
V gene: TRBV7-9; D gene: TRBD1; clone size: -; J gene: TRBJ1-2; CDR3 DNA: TGTGCCAGCAGCCCTGGGGGGACAGGACACTATGGCTACACCTTC; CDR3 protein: CASSPGGTGHYGYTF
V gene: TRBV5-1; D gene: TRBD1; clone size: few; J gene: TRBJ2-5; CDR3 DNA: TGCGCCAGCAGCGGCGCCGGGACAGATGAGACCCAGTACTTC; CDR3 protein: CASSGAGTDETQYF
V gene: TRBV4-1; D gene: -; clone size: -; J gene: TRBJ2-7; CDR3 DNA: TGCGCCAGCAGCTCCCGAGTTCAGGGGCAAGTCCAGTACTTC; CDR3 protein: CASSSRVQGQVQYF
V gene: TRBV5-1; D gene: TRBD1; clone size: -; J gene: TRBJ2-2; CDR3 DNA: TGCGCCAGCAGCTTGGCGGGACAGGGGGCCAACGGGGAGCTGTTTTTT; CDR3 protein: CASSLAGQGANGELFF